This TCR beta chain was recovered during a study of cytomegalovirus exposure and HLA in healthy donors. It was with 60 Vbeta and 13 Jbeta primers that the PCR ran. The data were produced by immunoSEQ multiplex PCR, yet TCRdb's version contains in-frame clones alone and is incomplete. Here the sample spans some 90,000 clones, about 81% being singletons. With V trimmed by 0 bases and J by 0 bases, 8 bases remained unmatched. From germline, CDR1 is SGHTS and CDR2 YDEGEE. The CDR3 is 17 residues long. The gene calls are TRBV5-8 and TRBJ2-5; 7 bases line up with TRBD2. The TCR sequence derives from a man aged 35 to 55 in good health and CMV-seronegative. The sample was PBMCs. The CDR3 is CASSLVGGRPNQETQYF. The CDR3 DNA reads TGTGCCAGCAGCTTGGTGGGGGGGAGGCCCAACCAAGAGACCCAGTACTTC.